This record looks at one T cell receptor beta chain sequence and its context. The antigen is not known. This specimen comes from a study of vaccination and CD4 T cells after COVID-19. About the research overall: Either a CEFX pool, an HIV-1 Nef pool, or no peptide was added to control cultures.

Oncomine TCR Beta short-read sequencing was applied to DNA from cultured CD4+ T cells. TCRdb called the PCR reads again in MiXCR, with one record for every CDR3 protein. This table has about 6,800 distinct CDR3 sequences, around half appearing once. The treatment: roughly 10-day PBMC culture with coronavirus spike peptide pools or control peptides (ViraFEST assay). Before the COVID-19 pandemic (2011-2018), CD4+ T cells were obtained from the unexposed donor. This receptor was obtained from a human donor in good health. Sequencing was carried out using CD4+ T cells from blood, cultured in vitro.

The DNA for the CDR3 is TGTGCCAGCAGTTTAAAGTTTAAGCGGGGGGGGCCGAGGGAAGAGACCCAGTACTTC. Its translation is CASSLKFKRGGPREETQYF. This chain joins TRBV27 and TRBJ2-5, with TRBD2 matching over 10 bases. The V segment lost 2 bases and the J segment 3 bases; nucleotides outside the gene matches: 15. The CDR3 has 19 amino acids. In germline, CDR1 is MNHEY, CDR2 SMNVEV (reference sequence).